A selection of T cell receptor beta chains follows, all from one sample in a study of blood T cell repertoires in COVID-19. Generated by immunoSEQ multiplex PCR, the TCRdb table keeps only in-frame clones and is missing some. Among some 200,000 clones listed, roughly 91% were seen once. Sequenced: PBMCs or T cells enriched from blood (not recorded which). The origin of the receptors is a man aged 25 to 40 in a cohort exposed to, infected with or recovered from COVID-19 (not recorded which). The CDR3 runs from the conserved cysteine through the conserved F or W. A D gene is named only where the DNA matches it firmly. The listing skips clone size in some rows; elsewhere it reads once, few, many or a size class.

size: once
J: TRBJ2-7
V: TRBV9
D: TRBD2
CDR3: CASSPGGSTDEQYF
DNA: TGTGCCAGCAGCCCGGGGGGGTCGACTGACGAGCAGTACTTC

size: .
J: TRBJ1-1
V: TRBV5-1
D: .
CDR3: CASSFRPGPSEAFF
DNA: TGCGCCAGCAGCTTTCGCCCAGGGCCCTCGGAAGCTTTCTTT

size: .
J: TRBJ1-1
V: TRBV28
D: .
CDR3: CASSRVGVTEAFF
DNA: TGTGCCAGCAGCCGGGTAGGGGTCACTGAAGCTTTCTTT

size: .
J: TRBJ2-7
V: TRBV19
D: .
CDR3: CASREGSEQYF
DNA: TGTGCCAGTAGAGAGGGCAGCGAGCAGTACTTC

size: once
J: TRBJ2-6
V: TRBV9
D: TRBD2
CDR3: CASSVEFPGGDSGANVLTF
DNA: TGTGCCAGCAGCGTAGAGTTTCCGGGAGGCGACTCTGGGGCCAACGTCCTGACTTTC

size: few
J: TRBJ1-2
V: TRBV27
D: TRBD1
CDR3: CASRVGTGGYGYTF
DNA: TGTGCCAGCAGGGTAGGGACAGGGGGCTATGGCTACACCTTC

size: .
J: TRBJ1-1
V: TRBV2
D: .
CDR3: CASSEGWGVNTEAFF
DNA: TGTGCCAGCAGTGAAGGGTGGGGCGTGAACACTGAAGCTTTCTTT

size: .
J: TRBJ2-3
V: TRBV2
D: TRBD2
CDR3: CASSDPAGSTDTQYF
DNA: TGTGCCAGCAGTGACCCAGCGGGGAGCACAGATACGCAGTATTTT

size: .
J: TRBJ2-1
V: TRBV27
D: .
CDR3: CASRQGGNEQFF
DNA: TGTGCCAGCAGACAGGGTGGCAATGAGCAGTTCTTC

size: .
J: TRBJ1-2
V: TRBV6-5
D: .
CDR3: CASSYDGQQYGYTF
DNA: TGTGCCAGCAGTTACGATGGACAGCAATATGGCTACACCTTC

size: few
J: TRBJ2-7
V: TRBV28
D: TRBD2
CDR3: CASRVKLAGVYEQYF
DNA: TGTGCCAGCAGGGTAAAACTAGCGGGAGTCTACGAGCAGTACTTC

size: .
J: TRBJ2-1
V: TRBV4-1
D: TRBD1
CDR3: CASSPRDRLNEQFF
DNA: TGCGCCAGCAGCCCCCGGGACAGACTTAATGAGCAGTTCTTC

size: .
J: TRBJ1-1
V: TRBV19
D: TRBD1
CDR3: CASSIGGGGPEAFF
DNA: TGTGCCAGTAGTATAGGAGGAGGGGGCCCTGAAGCTTTCTTT

size: .
J: TRBJ1-2
V: TRBV12-3/TRBV12-4
D: .
CDR3: CASSSGVGYTF
DNA: TGTGCCAGCTCTTCGGGGGTCGGCTACACCTTC

size: .
J: TRBJ1-1
V: TRBV12-5
D: .
CDR3: CASGLGVGADTEAFF
DNA: TGTGCTAGTGGTCTCGGCGTGGGGGCGGACACTGAAGCTTTCTTT

size: once
J: TRBJ2-3
V: TRBV5-6
D: .
CDR3: CASSLEIRTGADTQYF
DNA: TGTGCCAGCAGCTTGGAGATCAGGACCGGGGCAGATACGCAGTATTTT

size: .
J: TRBJ2-3
V: TRBV13
D: TRBD2
CDR3: CASSLSLGTSGTLQGTDTQYF
DNA: TGTGCCAGCAGCTTGAGCCTCGGGACTAGCGGGACGCTGCAGGGCACAGATACGCAGTATTTT

size: .
J: TRBJ2-7
V: TRBV18
D: TRBD2
CDR3: CASSGLAVSSYEQYF
DNA: TGTGCCAGCTCCGGTCTAGCGGTGAGCTCCTACGAGCAGTACTTC

size: .
J: TRBJ1-1
V: TRBV5-1
D: TRBD1
CDR3: CASSPTDRLTEAFF
DNA: TGCGCCAGCAGCCCAACGGACAGGTTGACTGAAGCTTTCTTT

size: .
J: TRBJ2-7
V: TRBV30
D: TRBD2
CDR3: CAWSDSGYHSYEQYF
DNA: TGTGCCTGGAGTGATAGCGGGTACCACTCCTACGAGCAGTACTTC

size: .
J: TRBJ2-1
V: TRBV25-1
D: TRBD2
CDR3: CASSQTRGAYNEQFF
DNA: TGTGCCAGCAGCCAAACCCGGGGGGCCTACAATGAGCAGTTCTTC

size: .
J: TRBJ1-2
V: TRBV28
D: .
CDR3: CASSRREPIYGYTF
DNA: TGTGCCAGCAGTCGCCGGGAACCGATCTATGGCTACACCTTC

size: .
J: TRBJ1-1
V: TRBV7-3
D: .
CDR3: CASSSMSRQPAFF
DNA: TGTGCCAGCAGCTCCATGAGTCGACAGCCAGCTTTCTTT

size: .
J: TRBJ1-3
V: TRBV7-3
D: .
CDR3: CASSPGVPALGNTIYF
DNA: TGTGCCAGCAGCCCCGGGGTCCCGGCCTTGGGAAACACCATATATTTT

size: .
J: TRBJ1-1
V: TRBV12-5
D: TRBD1
CDR3: CASVRGQGEAFF
DNA: TGTGCTAGTGTCAGGGGACAGGGGGAAGCTTTCTTT

size: .
J: TRBJ1-1
V: TRBV7-9
D: TRBD1
CDR3: CASRPRQGFDSEAFF
DNA: TGTGCCAGCAGACCTAGACAGGGTTTTGATTCTGAAGCTTTCTTT

size: .
J: TRBJ1-2
V: TRBV28
D: .
CDR3: CASSLGQNYGYTF
DNA: TGTGCCAGCAGTTTAGGACAGAACTATGGCTACACCTTC

size: .
J: TRBJ2-7
V: TRBV19
D: .
CDR3: CASSTRDGEQYF
DNA: TGTGCCAGTAGTACCAGGGATGGCGAGCAGTACTTC

size: .
J: TRBJ1-1
V: TRBV6-2/TRBV6-3
D: .
CDR3: CASSEPSLGRAEAFF
DNA: TGTGCCAGCAGTGAGCCATCGCTCGGGAGGGCTGAAGCTTTCTTT

size: .
J: TRBJ1-5
V: TRBV5-6
D: .
CDR3: CASSPTDQPQHF
DNA: TGTGCCAGCAGCCCGACAGATCAGCCCCAGCATTTT

size: few
J: TRBJ1-2
V: TRBV6-5
D: .
CDR3: CASMEIMNYGYTF
DNA: TGTGCCAGCATGGAGATAATGAACTATGGCTACACCTTC

size: few
J: TRBJ1-1
V: TRBV24-1
D: .
CDR3: CATSDRDTEAFF
DNA: TGTGCCACCAGTGACAGGGACACTGAAGCTTTCTTT

size: .
J: TRBJ2-2
V: TRBV5-5
D: TRBD2
CDR3: CASSFSSGRAAGELFF
DNA: TGTGCCAGCAGCTTCTCTAGCGGGAGGGCCGCCGGGGAGCTGTTTTTT

size: .
J: TRBJ1-5
V: TRBV5-4
D: .
CDR3: CASSFGGGHQPQHF
DNA: TGTGCCAGCAGCTTCGGGGGAGGTCATCAGCCCCAGCATTTT

size: .
J: TRBJ2-4
V: TRBV28
D: .
CDR3: CASSLSYYKNIQYF
DNA: TGTGCCAGCAGTTTAAGCTATTACAAAAACATTCAGTACTTC

size: .
J: TRBJ1-1
V: TRBV5-1
D: .
CDR3: CASSLAGHTEAFF
DNA: TGCGCCAGCAGCTTGGCTGGGCACACTGAAGCTTTCTTT

size: once
J: TRBJ2-7
V: TRBV2
D: .
CDR3: CASSETYEQYF
DNA: TGTGCCAGCAGTGAAACTTACGAGCAGTACTTC

size: .
J: TRBJ1-2
V: TRBV24-1
D: TRBD1
CDR3: CATLARGRGSYGYTF
DNA: TGTGCCACCCTGGCGAGGGGGCGCGGAAGCTATGGCTACACCTTC

size: .
J: TRBJ2-2
V: TRBV19
D: .
CDR3: CATARFGEGDTGELFF
DNA: TGTGCCACCGCCCGATTTGGAGAGGGCGACACCGGGGAGCTGTTTTTT

size: .
J: TRBJ2-7
V: TRBV28
D: .
CDR3: CASSLPLEGARYEQYF
DNA: TGTGCCAGCAGCCTACCGTTGGAGGGGGCCAGGTACGAGCAGTACTTC

size: .
J: TRBJ1-6
V: TRBV27
D: .
CDR3: CASSSDIRSPLHF
DNA: TGTGCCAGCAGTTCTGACATTAGATCACCCCTCCACTTT

size: .
J: TRBJ1-1
V: TRBV7-9
D: TRBD1
CDR3: CASSDTGVGTEAFF
DNA: TGTGCCAGCAGCGATACAGGGGTCGGCACTGAAGCTTTCTTT

size: .
J: TRBJ2-7
V: TRBV28
D: TRBD1
CDR3: CASSGPGQGVSYEQYF
DNA: TGTGCCAGCAGTGGACCGGGACAGGGCGTATCCTACGAGCAGTACTTC

size: .
J: TRBJ2-7
V: TRBV28
D: TRBD1
CDR3: CASIPGTANYEQYF
DNA: TGTGCCAGCATTCCGGGGACAGCTAACTACGAGCAGTACTTC

size: .
J: TRBJ1-2
V: TRBV5-5
D: .
CDR3: CASSWGWGTRRYGYTF
DNA: TGTGCCAGCAGCTGGGGTTGGGGCACACGCCGCTATGGCTACACCTTC

size: once
J: TRBJ1-1
V: TRBV19
D: .
CDR3: CASSIPGSINTEAFF
DNA: TGTGCCAGTAGTATTCCGGGAAGCATTAACACTGAAGCTTTCTTT

size: .
J: TRBJ2-1
V: TRBV27
D: .
CDR3: CASSLQRIESNEQFF
DNA: TGTGCCAGCAGTTTGCAGCGGATCGAGAGCAATGAGCAGTTCTTC

size: .
J: TRBJ2-2
V: TRBV19
D: TRBD1
CDR3: CASRPPDRLNTGELFF
DNA: TGTGCCAGTAGACCTCCGGACAGGCTGAACACCGGGGAGCTGTTTTTT

size: .
J: TRBJ2-5
V: TRBV7-8
D: TRBD2
CDR3: CASSLPRRISGSKETQYF
DNA: TGTGCCAGCAGCTTACCCCGACGCATTAGCGGGAGTAAAGAGACCCAGTACTTC

size: once
J: TRBJ2-7
V: TRBV24-1
D: TRBD1
CDR3: CATSDYRDRGHRPYEQYF
DNA: TGTGCCACCAGTGATTACCGGGACAGGGGGCACCGTCCCTACGAGCAGTACTTC

size: .
J: TRBJ2-4
V: TRBV6-2/TRBV6-3
D: TRBD2
CDR3: CASSYSSTNSGIAKNIQYF
DNA: TGTGCCAGCAGTTACTCGAGCACCAATAGCGGGATAGCCAAAAACATTCAGTACTTC

size: .
J: TRBJ1-5
V: TRBV19
D: .
CDR3: CAGSPGTASNQPQHF
DNA: TGTGCCGGTTCCCCCGGGACTGCAAGCAATCAGCCCCAGCATTTT

size: .
J: TRBJ2-5
V: TRBV5-5
D: .
CDR3: CASSLQLVQIQETQYF
DNA: TGTGCCAGCAGCTTGCAACTAGTCCAAATCCAAGAGACCCAGTACTTC

size: .
J: TRBJ1-4
V: TRBV28
D: TRBD1
CDR3: CASKTGIAQEKLFF
DNA: TGTGCCAGCAAGACAGGGATTGCCCAGGAAAAACTGTTTTTT